Detailed here is one T cell receptor (delta chain). A far larger clone is off by one base, so a read error is likely. TCR cDNA was made from PBMC RNA with gamma- and delta-chain-specific primers. TCRdb called clones from the RT-PCR reads again using CATT. The table shows a few hundred delta-chain clones, with 9.5% to 13% occurring only once. This sample is drawn from a study of delta chains in infants with herpesvirus infections. The V gene lost 1 base and the J gene lost 0 bases, with 14 bases spanning the gap. CDR1 is GEAIGNYY, CDR2 EKD, per germline. CDR3 length: 17 residues. This chain links TRDV2 with TRDJ2; D call uncertain. Material: peripheral blood, obtained at time point 3 of longitudinal follow-up. This TCR was sampled from a human donor who was a Ugandan infant, either HIV-exposed or HIV-unexposed (not recorded which). CDR3 in amino acids: CACDTEAPGALTAQLFF. The CDR3 nucleotides are TGTGCCTGTGACACTGAGGCCCCCGGCGCTTTGACAGCACAACTCTTCTTT.